These T cell receptor beta chains were read from a single sample in a study of beta chain features in type 1 diabetes. Using immunoSEQ multiplex PCR, the repertoire was profiled, and TCRdb retains in-frame clones only, with some absent. This sample has some 160,000 clones; approximately 10% occur once, and the top ten carry 0.7%. Material: central memory CD4+ T cells from blood. All receptors derive from a woman younger than 45 with type 1 diabetes. Each CDR3 is given with its conserved first and last residue.

v_call | cdr3_aa
TRBV18 | CASSLRTGFDQPQHF
TRBV5-1 | CASRRNTEAFF
TRBV2 | CASSVGTYYGYTF
TRBV9 | CASSVTSAGGSEQYF
TRBV7-9 | CASSLDETRQYF
TRBV5-1 | CASSPGARHEQYF
TRBV6-1 | CASSEARLAGRKQYF
TRBV9 | CASSVDGTGWPEAFF
TRBV12-5 | CASGLGASLVLGEQFF
TRBV29-1 | CSVVLPSVGYEQYF
TRBV25-1 | CASSGTNPSPQHF
TRBV6-6 | CASTPWEFPYEQYF
TRBV12-5 | CASGWGSGDGYTF
TRBV2 | CASKINRNNEQFF
TRBV9 | CASSAGSGANVLTF
TRBV29-1 | CSVVLGAQETQYF
TRBV18 | CASSPRGSSNTEAFF
TRBV14 | CASSQQGARNTEAFF
TRBV7-3 | CASRPDGTGDTQYF
TRBV29-1 | CSVDLTGDEKLFF
TRBV2 | CASKIVSGANVLTF
TRBV11-2 | CASRQGVEQFF
TRBV5-1 | CASSETTNTGELFF
TRBV6-5 | CASSYKEYHYGYTF
TRBV19 | CATEALGYNEQFF
TRBV5-1 | CASSLALDTQYF
TRBV10-3 | CAISPLTSSTQYF
TRBV19 | CASSKNRGPYGYTF
TRBV29-1 | CSDSTGGGETQYF
TRBV10-3 | CAISGTTGSDGYTF
TRBV18 | CASSRAGTSGTGEQFF